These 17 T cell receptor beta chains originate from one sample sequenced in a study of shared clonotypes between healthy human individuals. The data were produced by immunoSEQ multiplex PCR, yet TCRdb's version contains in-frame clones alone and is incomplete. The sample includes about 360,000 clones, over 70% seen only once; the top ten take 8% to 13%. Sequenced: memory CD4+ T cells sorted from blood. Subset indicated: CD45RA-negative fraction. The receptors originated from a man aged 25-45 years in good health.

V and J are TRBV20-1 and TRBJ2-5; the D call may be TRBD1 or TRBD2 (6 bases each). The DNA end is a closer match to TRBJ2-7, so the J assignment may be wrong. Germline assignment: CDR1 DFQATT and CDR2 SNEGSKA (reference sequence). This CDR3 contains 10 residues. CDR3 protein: CSAGGHEQYF. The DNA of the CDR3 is TGCAGCGCCGGGGGCCACGAGCAGTACTTC.

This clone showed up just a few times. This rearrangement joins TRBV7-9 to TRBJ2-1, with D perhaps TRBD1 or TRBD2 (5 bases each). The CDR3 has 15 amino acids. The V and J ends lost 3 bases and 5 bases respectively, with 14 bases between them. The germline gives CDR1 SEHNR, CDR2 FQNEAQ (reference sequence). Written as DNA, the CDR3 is TGTGCCAGCAGCTTTGGGATACGAGGGGACAATGAGCAGTTCTTC. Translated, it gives CASSFGIRGDNEQFF.

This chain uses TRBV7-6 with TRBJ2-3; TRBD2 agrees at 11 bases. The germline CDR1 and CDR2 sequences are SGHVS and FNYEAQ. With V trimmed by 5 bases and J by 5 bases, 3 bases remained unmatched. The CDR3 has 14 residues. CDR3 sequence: CASSPGLAGDTQYF. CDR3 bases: TGTGCCAGCAGCCCCGGACTAGCGGGAGATACGCAGTATTTT.

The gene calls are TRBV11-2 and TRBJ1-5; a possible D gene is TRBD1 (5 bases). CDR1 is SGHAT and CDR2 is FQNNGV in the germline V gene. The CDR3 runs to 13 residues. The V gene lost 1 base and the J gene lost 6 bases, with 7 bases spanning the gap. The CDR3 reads CASSLAGLQPQHF. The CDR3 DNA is TGTGCCAGCAGCTTAGCAGGGCTTCAGCCCCAGCATTTT.

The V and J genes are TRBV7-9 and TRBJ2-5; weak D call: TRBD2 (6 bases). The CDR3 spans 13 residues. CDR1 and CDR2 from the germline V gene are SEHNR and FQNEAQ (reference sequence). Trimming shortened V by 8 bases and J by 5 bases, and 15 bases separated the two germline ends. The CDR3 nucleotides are TGTGCCAGCCTCGGGAGTGGCGCGGAGACCCAGTACTTC. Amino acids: CASLGSGAETQYF. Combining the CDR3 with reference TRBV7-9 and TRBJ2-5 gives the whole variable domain DTGVSQNPRHKITKRGQNVTFRCDPISEHNRLYWYRQTLGQGPEFLTYFQNEAQLEKSRLLSDRFSAERPKGSFSTLEIQRTEQGDSAMYLCASLGSGAETQYFGPGTRLLVL.

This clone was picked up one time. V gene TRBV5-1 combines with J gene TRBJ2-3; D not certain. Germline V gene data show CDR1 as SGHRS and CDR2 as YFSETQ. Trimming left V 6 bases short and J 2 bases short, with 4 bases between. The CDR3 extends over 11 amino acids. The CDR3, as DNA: TGCGCCAGCACCGACACAGATACGCAGTATTTT. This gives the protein CASTDTDTQYF.

Here the CDR3 DNA reads TGTGCCAGCAGCCCGACAGTAACCTCTGAGCAGACCCAGTACTTC. Residues: CASSPTVTSEQTQYF. The V call is TRBV5-5, the J call TRBJ2-5, with D perhaps TRBD1 (5 bases). Germline V gene data show CDR1 as SGHKS and CDR2 as YYEKEE (reference sequence). The CDR3 length is 15 residues. V lost 4 bases and J lost 6, with 19 bases in between. Variable domain in full (rest from reference TRBV5-5 and TRBJ2-5): DAGVTQSPTHLIKTRGQQVTLRCSPISGHKSVSWYQQVLGQGPQFIFQYYEKEERGRGNFPDRFSARQFPNYSSELNVNALLLGDSALYLCASSPTVTSEQTQYFGPGTRLLVL.

The CDR3 is CASSLRSGTRETQYF. The DNA for the CDR3 is TGTGCCAGCAGTTTACGGAGCGGGACAAGGGAGACCCAGTACTTC. The chain is built from TRBV28 and TRBJ2-5; possible D gene TRBD2, 7 bases. The CDR3 covers 15 residues. In germline, CDR1 is MDHEN, CDR2 SYDVKM. Trimming removed 2 bases from V and 5 bases from J, with 15 bases in between.

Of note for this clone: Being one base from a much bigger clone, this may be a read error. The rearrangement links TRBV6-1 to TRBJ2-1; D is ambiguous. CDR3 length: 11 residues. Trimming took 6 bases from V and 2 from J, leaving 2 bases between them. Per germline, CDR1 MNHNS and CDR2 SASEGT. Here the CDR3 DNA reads TGTGCCAGCAGGACCTACAATGAGCAGTTCTTC. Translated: CASRTYNEQFF.

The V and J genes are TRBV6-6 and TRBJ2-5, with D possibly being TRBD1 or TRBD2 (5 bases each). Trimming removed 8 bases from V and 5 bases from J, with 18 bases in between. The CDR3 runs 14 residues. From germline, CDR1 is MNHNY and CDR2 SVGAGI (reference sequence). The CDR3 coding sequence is TGTGCCAGCGGGGGTAACGTCCACGTGGAGACCCAGTACTTC. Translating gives CASGGNVHVETQYF.

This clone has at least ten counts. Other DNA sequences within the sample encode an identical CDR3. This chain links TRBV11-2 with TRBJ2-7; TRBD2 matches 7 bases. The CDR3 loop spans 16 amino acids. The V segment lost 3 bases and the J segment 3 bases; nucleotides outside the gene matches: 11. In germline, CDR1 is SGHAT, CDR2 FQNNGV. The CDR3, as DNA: TGTGCCAGCAGCTTGACCTCTGCGGGAGCTTTCTACGAGCAGTACTTC. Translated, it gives CASSLTSAGAFYEQYF.

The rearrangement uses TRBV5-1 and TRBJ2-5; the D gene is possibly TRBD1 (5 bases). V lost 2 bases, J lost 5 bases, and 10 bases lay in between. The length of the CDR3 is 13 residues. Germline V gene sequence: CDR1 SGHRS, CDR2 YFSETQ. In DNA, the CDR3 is TGCGCCAGCAGCTTATTAGGGGCCGAGACCCAGTACTTC. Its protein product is CASSLLGAETQYF.

The CDR3 here is CASSRDRGTTEAFF. CDR3 sequence (DNA): TGTGCCAGCTCTCGCGACAGGGGTACCACTGAAGCTTTCTTT. The chain uses TRBV18 and TRBJ1-1, with TRBD1 matching over 8 bases. This CDR3 is 14 amino acids long. The trim removed 6 bases at V and 4 bases at J, leaving 7 bases unmatched. Germline V lookup: CDR1 KGHSH, CDR2 LQKENI.

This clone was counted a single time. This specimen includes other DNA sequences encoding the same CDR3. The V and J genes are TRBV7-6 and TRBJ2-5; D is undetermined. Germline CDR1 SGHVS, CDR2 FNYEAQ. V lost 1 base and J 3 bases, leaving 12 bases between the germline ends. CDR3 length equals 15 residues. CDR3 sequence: CASSLVIGSEETQYF. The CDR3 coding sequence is TGTGCCAGCAGCTTAGTTATCGGTTCGGAAGAGACCCAGTACTTC. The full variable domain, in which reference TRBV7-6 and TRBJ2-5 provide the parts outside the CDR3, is GAGVSQSPRYKVTKRGQDVALRCDPISGHVSLYWYRQALGQGPEFLTYFNYEAQQDKSGLPNDRFSAERPEGSISTLTIQRTEQRDSAMYRCASSLVIGSEETQYFGPGTRLLVL.

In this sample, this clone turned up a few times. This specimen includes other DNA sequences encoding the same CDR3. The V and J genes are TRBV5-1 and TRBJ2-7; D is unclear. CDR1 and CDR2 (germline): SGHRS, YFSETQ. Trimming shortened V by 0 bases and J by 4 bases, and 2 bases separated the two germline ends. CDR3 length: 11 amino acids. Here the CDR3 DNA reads TGCGCCAGCAGCTTGGATTACGAGCAGTACTTC. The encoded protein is CASSLDYEQYF.

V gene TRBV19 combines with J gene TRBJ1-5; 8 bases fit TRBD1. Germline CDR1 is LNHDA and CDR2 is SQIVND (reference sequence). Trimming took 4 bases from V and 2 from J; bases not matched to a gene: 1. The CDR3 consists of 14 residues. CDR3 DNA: TGTGCCAGTAGTACGACAGGGGGCAATCAGCCCCAGCATTTT. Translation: CASSTTGGNQPQHF.

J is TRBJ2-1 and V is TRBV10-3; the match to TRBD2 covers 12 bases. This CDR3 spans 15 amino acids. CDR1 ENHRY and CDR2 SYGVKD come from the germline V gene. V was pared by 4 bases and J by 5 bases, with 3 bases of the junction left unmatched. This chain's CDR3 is CAISGTSGTDNEQFF. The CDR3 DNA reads TGTGCCATCAGTGGGACTAGCGGGACGGACAATGAGCAGTTCTTC.